This T cell receptor (beta chain) was captured in a study of blood T cell repertoires in COVID-19. Trimming took 5 bases from V and 5 from J, leaving 10 bases between them. The CDR3 runs 12 residues. Germline V gene data show CDR1 as SGHRS and CDR2 as YFSETQ. Repertoires were generated with immunoSEQ multiplex PCR, while TCRdb's copy carries only in-frame clones and drops some. Of fewer than 65,000 clones detected, approximately 85% appear once; the ten largest clones hold 18%. This TCR was sampled from a human donor in a cohort sampled during active COVID-19. The sequencing sample was made of peripheral blood. The chain joins TRBV5-1 to TRBJ2-5; perhaps TRBD2 as D (5 bases). This CDR3 reads CASRFTGETQYF. In nucleotides, the CDR3 is TGCGCCAGCAGGTTTACGGGGGAGACCCAGTACTTC.